This is a list of T cell receptor beta chains from one sample in a study of cytomegalovirus exposure and HLA in healthy donors. Using immunoSEQ multiplex PCR, the repertoire was profiled, and TCRdb retains in-frame clones only, with some absent. The table has over 150,000 clones, around 84% seen once. Sequenced material: PBMCs. These receptors came from a woman in her forties in good health and CMV-seropositive. CDR3s include the opening cysteine and the closing phenylalanine or tryptophan. D genes are given only for firm matches.

j_call,v_call,d_call,cdr3_aa
TRBJ2-7,TRBV7-8,TRBD1,CASSMGQGYYEQYF
TRBJ2-1,TRBV11-3,TRBD2,CASSLAGGREQFF
TRBJ1-2,TRBV30,TRBD1,CACLTGTGFRGDGHTF
TRBJ1-5,TRBV7-9,TRBD1,CASSLQGSNQPQHF
TRBJ2-7,TRBV25-1,.,CASNRGANYEQYF
TRBJ1-2,TRBV28,.,CASSFLSGYTF
TRBJ2-3,TRBV5-4,TRBD1,CASSSRTGNTDTQYF
TRBJ2-5,TRBV6-5,.,CASSLRRVETQYF
TRBJ1-5,TRBV27,.,CASSYRAYSNQPQHF
TRBJ2-7,TRBV19,.,CASSIVGSVYEQYF